These T cell receptor beta chains were read from a single sample in a study of blood T cell repertoires in COVID-19. Measured with immunoSEQ multiplex PCR; TCRdb has only the in-frame clones, and not every one. The table records 300,000 to 450,000 clones, about 92% of them present only once. Source material: peripheral blood. These receptor sequences come from a woman in her sixties or seventies with COVID-19, enrolled during active disease. Each CDR3 is given with its conserved first and last residue. The D gene is left open where the match is weak. Clone size is stated in some rows and not others, as once, few, many or a class when expanded.

clone_size: .
v_call: TRBV24-1
j_call: TRBJ1-4
cdr3_length: 14
d_call: .
cdr3_nt: TGTGCCACCTCCCGCGGGTCGACTAATGAAAAACTGTTTTTT
cdr3_aa: CATSRGSTNEKLFF

clone_size: .
v_call: TRBV5-1
j_call: TRBJ1-2
cdr3_length: 13
d_call: .
cdr3_nt: TGCGCCAGCAGCTTGGACAGGGCCTATGGCTACACCTTC
cdr3_aa: CASSLDRAYGYTF

clone_size: .
v_call: TRBV7-9
j_call: TRBJ1-4
cdr3_length: 15
d_call: .
cdr3_nt: TGTGCCAGCAGCCCAGGGTCTTCAACTAATGAAAAACTGTTTTTT
cdr3_aa: CASSPGSSTNEKLFF

clone_size: .
v_call: TRBV9
j_call: TRBJ2-5
cdr3_length: 14
d_call: TRBD2
cdr3_nt: TGTGCCAGCAGCTTGGGACTAGCGGAAGAGACCCAGTACTTC
cdr3_aa: CASSLGLAEETQYF

clone_size: .
v_call: TRBV7-8
j_call: TRBJ1-1
cdr3_length: 14
d_call: .
cdr3_nt: TGTGCCAGCAGCTTAATGGGAGCGTACACTGAAGCTTTCTTT
cdr3_aa: CASSLMGAYTEAFF

clone_size: .
v_call: TRBV9
j_call: TRBJ2-6
cdr3_length: 17
d_call: TRBD1
cdr3_nt: TGTGCCAGCAGCATCGGACAGGGGGCGCCTGGGGCCAACGTCCTGACTTTC
cdr3_aa: CASSIGQGAPGANVLTF

clone_size: .
v_call: TRBV4-2
j_call: TRBJ2-3
cdr3_length: 15
d_call: .
cdr3_nt: TGTGCCAGCAGCCAAGTGCGGACAGAGGGAGATACGCAGTATTTT
cdr3_aa: CASSQVRTEGDTQYF

clone_size: .
v_call: TRBV6-4
j_call: TRBJ1-1
cdr3_length: 14
d_call: TRBD1
cdr3_nt: TGTGCCAGCAGGACAGGGGCGTATGGCACTGAAGCTTTCTTT
cdr3_aa: CASRTGAYGTEAFF

clone_size: .
v_call: TRBV4-1
j_call: TRBJ1-6
cdr3_length: 15
d_call: .
cdr3_nt: TGCGCCAGCAGCCCTGGACAAACCTATAATTCACCCCTCCACTTT
cdr3_aa: CASSPGQTYNSPLHF

clone_size: .
v_call: TRBV9
j_call: TRBJ1-1
cdr3_length: 14
d_call: .
cdr3_nt: TGTGCCAGCAGCGTAGATAGTTTTAACACTGAAGCTTTCTTT
cdr3_aa: CASSVDSFNTEAFF

clone_size: .
v_call: TRBV7-8
j_call: TRBJ1-2
cdr3_length: 16
d_call: .
cdr3_nt: TGTGCCAGCAGCTTACGGGACAACTTGCGTGACTATGGCTACACCTTC
cdr3_aa: CASSLRDNLRDYGYTF

clone_size: few
v_call: TRBV5-1
j_call: TRBJ1-2
cdr3_length: 16
d_call: TRBD1
cdr3_nt: TGCGCCAGCAGCTGGACAGGGGACAGAGCTAACTATGGCTACACCTTC
cdr3_aa: CASSWTGDRANYGYTF

clone_size: .
v_call: TRBV7-9
j_call: TRBJ1-1
cdr3_length: 14
d_call: .
cdr3_nt: TGTGCCAGCAGCTTTTCAGGAGGTGACACTGAAGCTTTCTTT
cdr3_aa: CASSFSGGDTEAFF

clone_size: .
v_call: TRBV5-6
j_call: TRBJ1-3
cdr3_length: 15
d_call: .
cdr3_nt: TGTGCCAGCAGCCCCGCGGGTAGCTCTGGAAACACCATATATTTT
cdr3_aa: CASSPAGSSGNTIYF

clone_size: .
v_call: TRBV19
j_call: TRBJ2-1
cdr3_length: 13
d_call: TRBD2
cdr3_nt: TGTGCCAGTAGTATCGGGGGGGCCAATGAGCAGTTCTTC
cdr3_aa: CASSIGGANEQFF

clone_size: .
v_call: TRBV3-1/TRBV3-2
j_call: TRBJ2-3
cdr3_length: 15
d_call: TRBD2
cdr3_nt: TGTGCCAGCAGCCCAGCGGGGGCTAGCACAGATACGCAGTATTTT
cdr3_aa: CASSPAGASTDTQYF

clone_size: .
v_call: TRBV19
j_call: TRBJ1-5
cdr3_length: 17
d_call: .
cdr3_nt: TGTGCCAGTAGTATCCCTCGACCCGGGTATAGCAATCAGCCCCAGCATTTT
cdr3_aa: CASSIPRPGYSNQPQHF

clone_size: .
v_call: TRBV5-1
j_call: TRBJ2-3
cdr3_length: 16
d_call: TRBD1
cdr3_nt: TGCGCCAGCAGCTATCTGAGGGACAGTAGCACAGATACGCAGTATTTT
cdr3_aa: CASSYLRDSSTDTQYF

clone_size: .
v_call: TRBV5-5
j_call: TRBJ1-4
cdr3_length: 14
d_call: TRBD1
cdr3_nt: TGTGCCAGCAGCTGGGGACAGCGAAATGAAAAACTGTTTTTT
cdr3_aa: CASSWGQRNEKLFF

clone_size: .
v_call: TRBV5-1
j_call: TRBJ1-2
cdr3_length: 16
d_call: TRBD1
cdr3_nt: TGCGCCAGCAGCACACTTCCCGGGACAGGGTTACGAGGCTACACCTTC
cdr3_aa: CASSTLPGTGLRGYTF

clone_size: few
v_call: TRBV30
j_call: TRBJ2-2
cdr3_length: 14
d_call: .
cdr3_nt: TGTGCCTGGAATCGCGGGGAGAACACCGGGGAGCTGTTTTTT
cdr3_aa: CAWNRGENTGELFF

clone_size: once
v_call: TRBV19
j_call: TRBJ1-4
cdr3_length: 16
d_call: TRBD1
cdr3_nt: TGTGCCAGTAGTATCGGACAGGGGACAACTAATGAAAAACTGTTTTTT
cdr3_aa: CASSIGQGTTNEKLFF

clone_size: .
v_call: TRBV15
j_call: TRBJ2-5
cdr3_length: 13
d_call: .
cdr3_nt: TGTGCCACGGGGACTTCGAGGGGAGAGACCCAGTACTTC
cdr3_aa: CATGTSRGETQYF

clone_size: .
v_call: TRBV6-5
j_call: TRBJ2-2
cdr3_length: 13
d_call: .
cdr3_nt: TGTGCCAGCAGTTACGGAGGGGCCGGGGAGCTGTTTTTT
cdr3_aa: CASSYGGAGELFF

clone_size: once
v_call: TRBV28
j_call: TRBJ2-1
cdr3_length: 16
d_call: .
cdr3_nt: TGTGCCAGCAGTTCCTTGGACAAGAAGGACTACAATGAGCAGTTCTTC
cdr3_aa: CASSSLDKKDYNEQFF

clone_size: few
v_call: TRBV18
j_call: TRBJ1-4
cdr3_length: 14
d_call: TRBD1
cdr3_nt: TGTGCCAGCTCCCCGGGACAGGGAGGAGAAAAACTGTTTTTT
cdr3_aa: CASSPGQGGEKLFF

clone_size: .
v_call: TRBV7-8
j_call: TRBJ1-3
cdr3_length: 15
d_call: .
cdr3_nt: TGTGCCAGCAGTTTTACAGGGTTCTCTGGAAACACCATATATTTT
cdr3_aa: CASSFTGFSGNTIYF

clone_size: .
v_call: TRBV5-6
j_call: TRBJ1-5
cdr3_length: 15
d_call: TRBD1
cdr3_nt: TGTGCCAGCAGCTCCGGGACAGGGAACAATCAGCCCCAGCATTTT
cdr3_aa: CASSSGTGNNQPQHF

clone_size: once
v_call: TRBV3-1/TRBV3-2
j_call: TRBJ1-2
cdr3_length: 15
d_call: TRBD1
cdr3_nt: TGTGCCAGCAGCCAAGGGACAGGACAAGACTATGGCTACACCTTC
cdr3_aa: CASSQGTGQDYGYTF

clone_size: .
v_call: TRBV28
j_call: TRBJ2-7
cdr3_length: 14
d_call: .
cdr3_nt: TGTGCCAGCAGTTTTGATCGGGTTCGCTACGAGCAGTACTTC
cdr3_aa: CASSFDRVRYEQYF

clone_size: few
v_call: TRBV5-6
j_call: TRBJ2-7
cdr3_length: 13
d_call: TRBD1
cdr3_nt: TGTGCCAGCAGTGGGGACAGGGGCTACGAGCAGTACTTC
cdr3_aa: CASSGDRGYEQYF

clone_size: .
v_call: TRBV6-5
j_call: TRBJ1-6
cdr3_length: 13
d_call: .
cdr3_nt: TGTGCCAGCAGCCTTACGGGGATTTCACCCCTCCACTTT
cdr3_aa: CASSLTGISPLHF

clone_size: few
v_call: TRBV13
j_call: TRBJ2-3
cdr3_length: 17
d_call: TRBD2
cdr3_nt: TGTGCCAGCAGCCGCTATGCTAGCGGGGGGAACATAAATACGCAGTATTTT
cdr3_aa: CASSRYASGGNINTQYF

clone_size: .
v_call: TRBV29-1
j_call: TRBJ2-7
cdr3_length: 14
d_call: .
cdr3_nt: TGCAGCGTTTCGAGACAGAACCCACACTACGAGCAGTACTTC
cdr3_aa: CSVSRQNPHYEQYF

clone_size: once
v_call: TRBV18
j_call: TRBJ1-4
cdr3_length: 15
d_call: .
cdr3_nt: TGTGCCAGCTCACCAATGACACTAACTAATGAAAAACTGTTTTTT
cdr3_aa: CASSPMTLTNEKLFF

clone_size: once
v_call: TRBV29-1
j_call: TRBJ1-1
cdr3_length: 14
d_call: TRBD1
cdr3_nt: TGCAGCGGGTGGACAGGGGTGATAAACACTGAAGCTTTCTTT
cdr3_aa: CSGWTGVINTEAFF

clone_size: .
v_call: TRBV28
j_call: TRBJ1-2
cdr3_length: 15
d_call: .
cdr3_nt: TGTGCCAGCAGTTTCGGCAGCGTCCCTAACTATGGCTACACCTTC
cdr3_aa: CASSFGSVPNYGYTF

clone_size: .
v_call: TRBV27
j_call: TRBJ1-5
cdr3_length: 14
d_call: .
cdr3_nt: TGTGCCAGCAGGCCCGGGTTAAGCAATCAGCCCCAGCATTTT
cdr3_aa: CASRPGLSNQPQHF

clone_size: .
v_call: TRBV10-3
j_call: TRBJ2-7
cdr3_length: 14
d_call: .
cdr3_nt: TGTGCCATCAGTGAGCTTCAGGGGTTCTACGAGCAGTACTTC
cdr3_aa: CAISELQGFYEQYF

clone_size: few
v_call: TRBV5-1
j_call: TRBJ1-1
cdr3_length: 14
d_call: .
cdr3_nt: TGCGCCAGCAGCTTTCAAGGGGGGAACACTGAAGCTTTCTTT
cdr3_aa: CASSFQGGNTEAFF

clone_size: .
v_call: TRBV3-1/TRBV3-2
j_call: TRBJ2-5
cdr3_length: 14
d_call: .
cdr3_nt: TGTGCCAGCAGCCCCGTTACCCCTGCCGGGACCCAGTACTTC
cdr3_aa: CASSPVTPAGTQYF

clone_size: .
v_call: TRBV6-5
j_call: TRBJ1-2
cdr3_length: 14
d_call: TRBD1
cdr3_nt: TGTGCCAGCAATGGACAGGGGGCGACCTATGGCTACACCTTC
cdr3_aa: CASNGQGATYGYTF

clone_size: .
v_call: TRBV2
j_call: TRBJ2-2
cdr3_length: 14
d_call: .
cdr3_nt: TGTGCCATCCACGGGGATTCTGACACCGGGGAGCTGTTTTTT
cdr3_aa: CAIHGDSDTGELFF

clone_size: .
v_call: TRBV2
j_call: TRBJ2-5
cdr3_length: 13
d_call: TRBD2
cdr3_nt: TGTGCCAGGGGACTAGCGGGGGGGCCCCCCCAGTACTTC
cdr3_aa: CARGLAGGPPQYF